These 8 T cell receptor beta chains were all obtained from the same sample, sequenced in a study of cytomegalovirus exposure and HLA in healthy donors. The PCR ran on 60 Vbeta and 13 Jbeta primers. TCRdb's table, derived via immunoSEQ multiplex PCR, lists solely in-frame clones and lacks some. The repertoire has tens of thousands of clones, 85% of them found once; the top ten carry roughly 10%. Sequencing was carried out using PBMCs. Receptors originate from a female donor in good health and CMV-seronegative.

This clone was seen once. The chain employs TRBV7-3 and TRBJ2-1, with 8 positions matching TRBD2. In germline, CDR1 is SGHTA, CDR2 FQGTGA. The J segment lost 2 bases and the V segment lost 1 base, leaving 1 base of the junction unmatched. The CDR3 is 15 residues long. CDR3 region: CASSLIGGAYNEQFF. CDR3 sequence (DNA): TGTGCCAGCAGCTTAATCGGGGGGGCCTACAATGAGCAGTTCTTC. Supplemented by reference TRBV7-3 and TRBJ2-1, the full variable domain reads GAGVSQTPSNKVTEKGKYVELRCDPISGHTALYWYRQSLGQGPEFLIYFQGTGAADDSGLPNDRFFAVRPEGSVSTLKIQRTERGDSAVYLCASSLIGGAYNEQFFGPGTRLTVL.

As for this clone: Relative to the germline gene, one junction end is altered; a read error may explain this. The chain carries TRBV27 and TRBJ2-6; perhaps TRBD1 as D (6 bases). CDR3 length equals 15 residues. Per germline, CDR1 MNHEY and CDR2 SMNVEV (reference sequence). CDR3 in amino acids: CASSSQGVGANGLTF. The CDR3 DNA reads as TGTGCCAGCAGTTCACAGGGTGTTGGGGCCAACGGCCTGACTTTC.

This chain uses TRBV19 with TRBJ1-2, with 7 positions matching TRBD1. After removal of 10 bases from V and 3 bases from J, the junction contained 14 bases not matched to a gene. The CDR3 is made up of 15 amino acids. CDR1 and CDR2 from the germline V gene are LNHDA and SQIVND (reference sequence). The CDR3 loop reads CATIPSAGGHYGYTF. CDR3 sequence (DNA): TGTGCCACGATCCCCTCGGCAGGGGGGCACTATGGCTACACCTTC.

CDR3 sequence (DNA): TGTGCCAGCAGCCAACCCGACAGGGCGAACACTGAAGCTTTCTTT. It translates to CASSQPDRANTEAFF. The gene calls are TRBV4-2 and TRBJ1-1; 7 nucleotides agree with TRBD1. J lost 1 base, V lost 2 bases, and 4 bases had no gene match. There are 15 residues in the CDR3. Germline V CDR1 and CDR2: LGHNA, YNFKEQ.

This clone has just one count. The J gene is TRBJ1-2, the V gene TRBV13; TRBD1 matches 9 bases. Germline values: CDR1 PRHDT, CDR2 FYEKMQ (reference sequence). With V trimmed by 5 bases and J by 2 bases, 3 bases remained unmatched. The length of the CDR3 is 14 residues. This CDR3 reads CASSTGTGNYGYTF. The CDR3 nucleotides read TGTGCCAGCAGCACCGGGACAGGGAACTATGGCTACACCTTC.

The CDR3 sequence: CASSPLDSWNTEAFF. The CDR3 region has the DNA TGTGCCAGCTCACCATTGGACAGTTGGAACACTGAAGCTTTCTTT. The chain joins TRBV18 to TRBJ1-1; a possible D gene is TRBD1 (6 bases). The CDR3 contains 15 residues. The germline V gene has CDR1 KGHSH and CDR2 LQKENI. V gave up 2 bases and J gave up 1 base, with 11 bases separating them.

This rearrangement joins TRBV5-1 to TRBJ2-2; the match to TRBD1 covers 7 bases. With V trimmed by 2 bases and J by 2 bases, 12 bases remained unmatched. The CDR3 runs to 18 residues. In germline, CDR1 is SGHRS, CDR2 YFSETQ. CDR3 loop: CASSFLVGWTGNTGELFF. The CDR3 region has the DNA TGCGCCAGCAGCTTCCTGGTCGGCTGGACAGGAAACACCGGGGAGCTGTTTTTT.

The chain recombines TRBV15 with TRBJ1-5, with 7 positions matching TRBD1. With V trimmed by 3 bases and J by 0 bases, 2 bases remained unmatched. The germline gives CDR1 LNHNV, CDR2 YYDKDF (reference sequence). The CDR3 contains 15 residues. CDR3 sequence: CATSRDRYSNQPQHF. CDR3 coding DNA: TGTGCCACCAGCAGGGACAGGTATAGCAATCAGCCCCAGCATTTT.